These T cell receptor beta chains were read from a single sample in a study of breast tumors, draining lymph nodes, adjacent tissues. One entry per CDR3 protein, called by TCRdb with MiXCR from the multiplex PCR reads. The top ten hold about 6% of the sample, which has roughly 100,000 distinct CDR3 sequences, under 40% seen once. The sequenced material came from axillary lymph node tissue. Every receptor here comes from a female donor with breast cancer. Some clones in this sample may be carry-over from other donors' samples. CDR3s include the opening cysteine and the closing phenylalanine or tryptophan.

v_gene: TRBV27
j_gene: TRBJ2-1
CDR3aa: CATSGTSNREQFF

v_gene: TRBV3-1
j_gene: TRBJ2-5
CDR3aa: CASSQVETQYF

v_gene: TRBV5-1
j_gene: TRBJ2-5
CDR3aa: CASSLGDRHQETQYF

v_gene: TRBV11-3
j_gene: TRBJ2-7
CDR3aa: CASSLGRGGNYEQYF

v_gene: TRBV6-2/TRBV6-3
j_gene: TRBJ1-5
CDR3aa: CASSHGHRNQPQHF

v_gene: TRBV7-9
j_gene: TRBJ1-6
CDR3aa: CASSSTAGGGSPLHF

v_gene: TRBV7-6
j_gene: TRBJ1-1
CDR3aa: CASSPHHNTEAFF

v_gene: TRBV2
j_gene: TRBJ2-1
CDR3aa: CASTLDRVEGEQFF

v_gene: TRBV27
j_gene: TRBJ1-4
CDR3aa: CASSPSVREKLFF

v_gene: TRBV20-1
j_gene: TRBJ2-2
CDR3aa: CSARRSIRDGTGELFF

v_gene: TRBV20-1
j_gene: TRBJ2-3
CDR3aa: CSAGGDPISDTQYF

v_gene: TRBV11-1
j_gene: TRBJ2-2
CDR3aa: CASSIQGLAVNTGELFF

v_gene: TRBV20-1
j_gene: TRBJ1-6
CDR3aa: CSARDNIDSPLHF

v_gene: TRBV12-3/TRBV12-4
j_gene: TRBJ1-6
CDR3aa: CASSLGQLPLLRLHF

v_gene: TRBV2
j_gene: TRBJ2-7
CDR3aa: CASRDWTGGTYEQYF

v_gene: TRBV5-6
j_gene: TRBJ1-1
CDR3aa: CASSFYTEDTEALF

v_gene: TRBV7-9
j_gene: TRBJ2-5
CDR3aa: CASIPGLPETQYF

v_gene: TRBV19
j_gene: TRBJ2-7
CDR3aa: CASSMGRYEQYF

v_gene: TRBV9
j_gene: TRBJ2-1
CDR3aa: CASSVTPGYNEQFF

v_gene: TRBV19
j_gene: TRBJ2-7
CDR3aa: CASSTLGEQYF